The clone carrying this T cell receptor beta chain showed up many times. Its target is unknown. A single record per CDR3 protein comes from TCRdb applying MiXCR to the reads. The table shows 350,000 to 400,000 distinct CDR3 sequences, with nearly 35% occurring only once. This specimen comes from a study of T cell repertoires in cytomegalovirus infection. Study background: It was the public TCR beta signatures that indicated both CMV infection and matching HLA type.

CDR3 size: 15 residues. Germline trimming cut 2 bases from V and 11 bases from J; bases unmatched to any gene: 10. The germline CDR1 and CDR2 sequences are SGHTA and FQGNSA. General study findings and limits: HLA-C-restricted CMV clonotypes gave the most frequent clonotype in two of eight donors. Identification of carriers of CMV plus the relevant HLA was performed using cumulative public TCR beta family frequency.

This specimen was cultured PBMCs, taken from culture after CMV antigen stimulation. The sequence was collected from a human donor in good health (CMV status not recorded). Some clones in this sample may be carry-over from other donors' samples. J is TRBJ2-1 and V is TRBV7-2, with 9 bases that match TRBD2. The CDR3 DNA follows: TGTGCCAGCAGCTTAAGGTCTAGCGGGACGCCAAAGCAGTTCTTC. It yields the protein CASSLRSSGTPKQFF.